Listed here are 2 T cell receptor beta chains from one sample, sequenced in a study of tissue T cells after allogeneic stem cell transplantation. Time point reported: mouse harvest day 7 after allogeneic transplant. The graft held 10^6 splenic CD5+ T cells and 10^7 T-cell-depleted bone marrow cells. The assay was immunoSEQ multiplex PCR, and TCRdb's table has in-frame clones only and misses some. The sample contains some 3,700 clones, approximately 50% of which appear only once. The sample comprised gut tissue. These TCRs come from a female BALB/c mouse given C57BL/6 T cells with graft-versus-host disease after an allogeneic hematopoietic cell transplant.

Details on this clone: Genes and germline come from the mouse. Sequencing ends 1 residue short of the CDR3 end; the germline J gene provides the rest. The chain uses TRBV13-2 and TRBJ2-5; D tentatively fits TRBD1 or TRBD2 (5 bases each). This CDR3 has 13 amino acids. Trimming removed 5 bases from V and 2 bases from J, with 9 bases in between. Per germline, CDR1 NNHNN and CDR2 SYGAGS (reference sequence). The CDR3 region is CASGWDRQDTQYF. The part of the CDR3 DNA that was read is TGTGCCAGCGGCTGGGACCGCCAAGACACCCAGTAC.

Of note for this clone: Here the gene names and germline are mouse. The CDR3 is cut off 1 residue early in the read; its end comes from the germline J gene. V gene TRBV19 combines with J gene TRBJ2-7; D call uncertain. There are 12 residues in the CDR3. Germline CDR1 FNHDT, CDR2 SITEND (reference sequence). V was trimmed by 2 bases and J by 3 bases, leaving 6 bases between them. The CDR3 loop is CASSMNNYEQYF. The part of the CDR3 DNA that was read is TGTGCCAGCAGTATGAACAACTATGAACAGTAC.